This TCR beta chain was recovered during a study of blood T cell repertoires in COVID-19. Germline V gene data show CDR1 as MNHEY and CDR2 as SVGAGI. V lost 6 bases and J lost 4; bases outside the gene matches: 8. The CDR3 sequence is 15 residues long. Libraries were prepared by immunoSEQ multiplex PCR; TCRdb keeps only in-frame clonotypes and omits some of them. The sample has 75,000 to 95,000 clones; 90% are singletons. This TCR derives from a man in his sixties with acute or convalescent COVID-19. Sample: peripheral blood. This sequence joins TRBV6-5 and TRBJ1-4; 7 bases agree with TRBD1. The CDR3 loop is CASSQRTGFNEKLFF. The DNA for the CDR3 is TGTGCCAGCAGCCAACGGACAGGATTTAATGAAAAACTGTTTTTT.